The 21 T cell receptor beta chains below all came from one sample that was sequenced in a study of T cell responses to AZD1222 COVID-19 vaccine. Some clones are missing from TCRdb's copy, which holds only in-frame ones; the method was immunoSEQ multiplex PCR. The sample lists 95,000 to 150,000 clones; about 90% were seen once. The sample in question was peripheral blood, obtained on day 0 of AZD1222 vaccination. The receptors originated from an adult in good health.

The chain joins TRBV28 to TRBJ2-1, with D perhaps assigned TRBD1 or TRBD2 (5 bases each). Trimming pared 2 bases from V and 10 bases from J, leaving 9 bases between. CDR3 length equals 12 residues. Per germline, CDR1 MDHEN and CDR2 SYDVKM. CDR3 amino acids: CASSLGAGEQFF. As DNA, the CDR3 is TGTGCCAGCAGTTTAGGGGCGGGCGAGCAGTTCTTC. The full variable domain, rest sourced from reference TRBV28 and TRBJ2-1, is DVKVTQSSRYLVKRTGEKVFLECVQDMDHENMFWYRQDPGLGLRLIYFSYDVKMKEKGDIPEGYSVSREKKERFSLILESASTNQTSMYLCASSLGAGEQFFGPGTRLTVL.

V usage is TRBV6-5 and J usage is TRBJ1-1, with TRBD1 matching over 8 bases. Germline V gene data show CDR1 as MNHEY and CDR2 as SVGAGI. The CDR3 extends over 14 amino acids. The J segment lost 2 bases and the V segment lost 6 bases, leaving 5 bases of the junction unmatched. The CDR3 DNA reads TGTGCCAGCAGGGACCAGGGGGCCAACACTGAAGCTTTCTTT. Its translation is CASRDQGANTEAFF.

This clone was detected only once. The CDR3 loop is CASSLGGQPQHF. The DNA of the CDR3 is TGTGCCAGCTCGCTGGGAGGACAGCCCCAGCATTTT. The rearrangement uses TRBV18 and TRBJ1-5; D call uncertain. The CDR3 is 12 residues long. V lost 6 bases and J 7 bases, leaving 10 bases between the germline ends. Germline assignment: CDR1 KGHSH and CDR2 LQKENI.

V usage is TRBV6-5 and J usage is TRBJ2-2; 9 nucleotides agree with TRBD1. The CDR3 spans 14 residues. Germline loops: CDR1 MNHEY, CDR2 SVGAGI. V shed 4 bases, J shed 3 bases, and the junction held 0 bases outside the gene matches. CDR3 DNA: TGTGCCAGCAGTTGGACAGGGGACACCGGGGAGCTGTTTTTT. It specifies CASSWTGDTGELFF.

The rearrangement joins TRBV25-1 to TRBJ2-3, with 10 bases matching TRBD1. Germline-derived CDR1 and CDR2 are MGHDK and SYGVNS. The ends lost 10 bases at V and 3 bases at J; junction bases unmatched: 7. This CDR3 contains 14 residues. The CDR3 coding sequence is TGTGCCACTTCGGACAGGGGGAGTACAGATACGCAGTATTTT. This codes for CATSDRGSTDTQYF.

The CDR3 spells CASSIIAGGPNEQFF. In DNA, the CDR3 is TGTGCCAGCAGCATTATAGCGGGAGGGCCGAATGAGCAGTTCTTC. The chain carries TRBV9 and TRBJ2-1, with 11 nucleotides matching TRBD2. The ends lost 4 bases at V and 7 bases at J; junction bases unmatched: 7. Germline V gives CDR1 SGDLS, CDR2 YYNGEE. The CDR3 runs 15 residues.

The chain joins TRBV9 to TRBJ2-3; D call uncertain. Between the trimmed V and J ends, which lost 1 base and 6 bases, there was a span of 6 bases. This CDR3 comprises 12 residues. Germline V gene lookup returns CDR1 SGDLS and CDR2 YYNGEE. CDR3 amino acids: CASSVLWDTQYF. Written as DNA, the CDR3 is TGTGCCAGCAGCGTACTGTGGGATACGCAGTATTTT.

This clone is a singleton in its sample. CDR3 coding DNA: TGTGCCAGCAGCACATTCACAGGGGAATCTCCCTATGGCTACACCTTC. This translates into CASSTFTGESPYGYTF. J is TRBJ1-2 and V is TRBV11-2; 7 positions agree with TRBD1. The germline gives CDR1 SGHAT, CDR2 FQNNGV. J lost 4 bases, V lost 5 bases, and 13 bases had no gene match. The CDR3 has 16 residues.

The chain couples TRBV19 to TRBJ2-3; no firm D call. The V end lost 8 bases, the J end lost 0 bases, and 15 bases lay between the germline ends. Germline CDR1 and CDR2: LNHDA and SQIVND (reference sequence). The length of the CDR3 is 15 residues. The CDR3 spells CASGPRMLSTDTQYF. CDR3 in DNA: TGTGCCAGTGGGCCCAGGATGCTAAGCACAGATACGCAGTATTTT. Combining the CDR3 with reference TRBV19 and TRBJ2-3 gives the whole variable domain DGGITQSPKYLFRKEGQNVTLSCEQNLNHDAMYWYRQDPGQGLRLIYYSQIVNDFQKGDIAEGYSVSREKKESFPLTVTSAQKNPTAFYLCASGPRMLSTDTQYFGPGTRLTVL.

The rearrangement uses TRBV5-1 and TRBJ2-7; the match to TRBD1 covers 9 bases. The V gene end was trimmed by 4 bases and the J gene end by 3 bases; junction bases not matched to a gene: 14. Per the germline V gene, CDR1 is SGHRS and CDR2 is YFSETQ. The CDR3 is made up of 17 amino acids. The CDR3 here is CASSLGQGLSRSYEQYF. The DNA of the CDR3 is TGCGCCAGCAGCCTGGGACAGGGTTTGTCCAGAAGCTACGAGCAGTACTTC.

V usage is TRBV19 and J usage is TRBJ1-1; D possibly corresponds to TRBD1 (6 bases). CDR3 size: 11 residues. Trimming pared 5 bases from V and 5 bases from J, leaving 6 bases between. Per the germline V gene, CDR1 is LNHDA and CDR2 is SQIVND (reference sequence). The CDR3 here is CASSQGTEAFF. The CDR3 nucleotides read TGTGCCAGTAGTCAGGGGACTGAAGCTTTCTTT.

This chain links TRBV9 with TRBJ1-3; TRBD1 matches 7 bases. The CDR3 runs 12 residues. Per the germline V gene, CDR1 is SGDLS and CDR2 is YYNGEE. V was clipped by 0 bases and J by 9 bases; unmatched bases: 0. This CDR3 is CASSVGQGTIYF. The CDR3 DNA is TGTGCCAGCAGCGTAGGACAGGGCACCATATATTTT.

The chain is built from TRBV7-3 and TRBJ2-3; TRBD2 aligns across 8 bases. This CDR3 contains 15 residues. The germline V gene encodes CDR1 SGHTA and CDR2 FQGTGA. The trim removed 1 base at V and 6 bases at J, leaving 6 bases unmatched. CDR3 bases: TGTGCCAGCAGCTTAAACGGGAGGGCAGGGGATACGCAGTATTTT. Translated, it gives CASSLNGRAGDTQYF.

The rearrangement links TRBV19 to TRBJ1-4, with a possible D match to TRBD1 (6 bases). CDR3 length: 15 amino acids. V was pared by 5 bases and J by 1 base, with 11 bases between. The V gene's germline CDR1 is LNHDA and CDR2 SQIVND (reference sequence). The CDR3 sequence is CASSFRTETNEKLFF. Written as DNA, the CDR3 is TGTGCCAGTAGTTTTCGGACAGAAACTAATGAAAAACTGTTTTTT.

The chain carries TRBV18 and TRBJ2-1, with D hard to call. Germline CDR1 and CDR2: KGHSH and LQKENI. V was shortened by 2 bases and J by 7 bases, with 6 bases between the two germline ends. The CDR3 extends over 12 amino acids. CDR3 nucleotides: TGTGCCAGCTCACCAGCAATGAATGAGCAGTTCTTC. It specifies CASSPAMNEQFF.

The genes are TRBV3-1 (or the pseudogene TRBV3-2) and TRBJ1-2; D uncertain. The CDR3 is 14 amino acids. V was pared by 0 bases and J by 5 bases, with 10 bases between. The germline CDR1 and CDR2 sequences are LGHDT and YNNKEL (reference sequence). The CDR3 region is CASSQDNRVYGYTF. CDR3 nucleotides: TGTGCCAGCAGCCAAGATAACCGGGTATATGGCTACACCTTC.

The rearrangement links TRBV9 to TRBJ1-3; D is undetermined. This CDR3 spans 13 amino acids. Germline CDR1 SGDLS, CDR2 YYNGEE. The germline V and J ends were trimmed by 3 bases and 8 bases, with 12 bases remaining between them. In nucleotides, the CDR3 is TGTGCCAGCAGCGCTCTACACGGTGACACCATATATTTT. It codes for CASSALHGDTIYF.

V gene TRBV5-6 combines with J gene TRBJ2-1; 9 bases are shared with TRBD2. V lost 3 bases and J lost 8; bases outside the gene matches: 15. In germline, CDR1 is SGHDT, CDR2 YYEEEE. There are 17 residues in the CDR3. The chain's CDR3 is CASSSGTSTFPADEQFF. For the CDR3, the DNA is TGTGCCAGCAGCTCCGGGACTAGCACCTTCCCTGCGGATGAGCAGTTCTTC.

This chain uses TRBV6-6 with TRBJ2-5, with D maybe TRBD1 (6 bases). Germline-derived CDR1 and CDR2 are MNHNY and SVGAGI (reference sequence). The CDR3 totals 15 residues. V shed 5 bases and J shed 1 base, with 14 bases lying between them. The CDR3 region is CASSDSQGGQETQYF. CDR3 nucleotides: TGTGCCAGCAGTGATTCCCAAGGGGGCCAAGAGACCCAGTACTTC.

The gene calls are TRBV6-5 and TRBJ2-7, with D perhaps TRBD1 (6 bases). The CDR3 runs to 14 residues. Trimming took 6 bases from V and 5 from J, leaving 17 bases between them. CDR1 is MNHEY, CDR2 SVGAGI, per germline. CDR3 sequence reads: CASRYRETLDEQYF. CDR3 bases: TGTGCCAGCAGATACAGGGAGACCTTGGACGAGCAGTACTTC.

This clone was recorded once. This chain connects TRBV28 to TRBJ2-7; perhaps TRBD1 as D (6 bases). V gave up 5 bases and J gave up 4 bases, with 9 bases separating them. Germline CDR1 is MDHEN and CDR2 is SYDVKM. The CDR3 runs 12 residues. Here the CDR3 reads CASSRQVYEQYF. The CDR3, as DNA: TGTGCCAGCAGTCGACAGGTTTACGAGCAGTACTTC.